The clone carrying this T cell receptor beta chain was picked up one time. Using immunoSEQ multiplex PCR, the repertoire was profiled, and TCRdb retains in-frame clones only, with some absent. Among approximately 41,000 clones listed, under 95% were seen once. The sample originates from a study of T cell changes during pregnancy in multiple sclerosis. This CDR3 is built from 14 residues. The V gene end was trimmed by 3 bases and the J gene end by 5 bases; junction bases not matched to a gene: 6. Per germline, CDR1 SGHRS and CDR2 YFSETQ. This rearrangement joins TRBV5-1 to TRBJ2-3; 7 bases agree with TRBD2. The TCR was taken from a female donor in good health, enrolled as a control in a pregnancy study. Sequences were derived from CD4+ T cells from peripheral blood mononuclear cells, sampled in the second trimester of pregnancy. The CDR3 DNA sequence: TGCGCCAGCAGCTGGGCGGGCGGGGGAGATACGCAGTATTTT. Its protein is CASSWAGGGDTQYF.